What follows are 21 T cell receptor beta chains derived from one specimen sequenced in a study of tissue T cells after allogeneic stem cell transplantation. TCRdb's table, derived via immunoSEQ multiplex PCR, lists solely in-frame clones and lacks some. The sample has 25,000 to 35,000 clones, roughly 87% seen once. Sequences were derived from blood, sampled before transplantation. Source of these receptors: a woman aged 18 to 55 who later had graft-versus-host disease after an allogeneic stem cell transplant.

The V call is TRBV5-4, the J call TRBJ2-1; D is unresolved. Germline V lookup: CDR1 SGHNT, CDR2 YYREEE (reference sequence). CDR3 length equals 15 residues. Trimming took off 2 bases at V and 3 bases at J, with 12 bases between the two ends. CDR3 bases: TGTGCCAGCAGCTTTTCCCCCACCAACTACAATGAGCAGTTCTTC. Its translation is CASSFSPTNYNEQFF.

This clone was recorded once. The rearrangement joins TRBV2 to TRBJ1-1; 8 nucleotides agree with TRBD1. CDR3 length equals 17 residues. V lost 7 bases, J lost 1 base, and 14 bases stayed unmatched. In germline, CDR1 is SNHLY, CDR2 FYNNEI. CDR3 in amino acids: CASKGDRGISTNTEAFF. DNA of the CDR3: TGTGCCAGCAAGGGTGACAGGGGAATCTCTACGAACACTGAAGCTTTCTTT.

CDR3 in DNA: TGTGCCAGCAGTTTCACAAGGTCCTACGAGCAGTACTTC. Amino acid sequence: CASSFTRSYEQYF. This sequence joins TRBV12-3 or TRBV12-4 and TRBJ2-7; unclear D gene. This CDR3 region has 13 residues. The V and J ends lost 3 bases and 1 base respectively, with 7 bases between them.

J is TRBJ1-1 and V is TRBV27; 7 bases fit TRBD1. The CDR3 is 13 residues long. Per germline, CDR1 MNHEY and CDR2 SMNVEV (reference sequence). Germline trimming cut 2 bases from V and 9 bases from J; bases unmatched to any gene: 6. In DNA form, the CDR3 reads TGTGCCAGCAGTTTAAATAGGGGGCGGAAAGCTTTCTTT. Translated: CASSLNRGRKAFF.

The chain joins TRBV5-1 to TRBJ2-1; TRBD1 matches at 8 bases. Germline V gives CDR1 SGHRS, CDR2 YFSETQ. The CDR3 is 13 residues long. V dropped 3 bases and J dropped 9; count of bases not matched to a gene: 5. CDR3 coding DNA: TGCGCCAGCAGCTACGGACAGGGTAGTGAGCAGTTCTTC. This codes for CASSYGQGSEQFF.

This chain uses TRBV27 with TRBJ2-1, with a weak D call TRBD1 (5 bases). Germline V gene data show CDR1 as MNHEY and CDR2 as SMNVEV (reference sequence). V was clipped by 2 bases and J by 2 bases, with 13 bases between them. The CDR3 totals 16 residues. CDR3 protein: CASSLGEAGPYNEQFF. For the CDR3, the DNA is TGTGCCAGCAGTTTAGGTGAAGCAGGGCCCTACAATGAGCAGTTCTTC.

The chain carries TRBV7-2 and TRBJ2-7; 15 bases line up with TRBD2. Germline values: CDR1 SGHTA, CDR2 FQGNSA. The V segment lost 5 bases and the J segment 6 bases; nucleotides outside the gene matches: 8. This CDR3 is built from 16 residues. CDR3 region: CASSLGLAGGRREQYF. CDR3 DNA sequence: TGTGCCAGCAGCCTTGGACTAGCGGGGGGGCGTCGCGAGCAGTACTTC. The variable domain in full, with the rest retrieved from reference TRBV7-2 and TRBJ2-7, is GAGVSQSPSNKVTEKGKDVELRCDPISGHTALYWYRQSLGQGLEFLIYFQGNSAPDKSGLPSDRFSAERTGGSVSTLTIQRTQQEDSAVYLCASSLGLAGGRREQYFGPGTRLTVT.

This rearrangement joins TRBV11-2 to TRBJ2-3; 10 nucleotides agree with TRBD2. Trimming took 6 bases from V and 1 from J; bases not matched to a gene: 7. This CDR3 spans 16 amino acids. Germline assignment: CDR1 SGHAT and CDR2 FQNNGV. The CDR3 is CASSSRGTSGTDTQYF. The CDR3 bases are TGTGCCAGCAGTTCGAGGGGGACTAGCGGCACAGATACGCAGTATTTT.

The chain combines TRBV5-6 with TRBJ1-2, with D possibly matching TRBD1 (5 bases). The CDR3 consists of 13 residues. Germline V gene lookup returns CDR1 SGHDT and CDR2 YYEEEE. V lost 6 bases and J lost 7, with 16 bases in between. CDR3 DNA sequence: TGTGCCAGCATACAGGCGCTGTCTTTTGGCTACACCTTC. Translation gives CASIQALSFGYTF.

Only a few counts were recorded for this clone. The chain recombines TRBV29-1 with TRBJ1-5, with a tentative D call TRBD1 (5 bases). Germline V lookup: CDR1 SQVTM, CDR2 ANQGSEA. Trimming left V 7 bases short and J 0 bases short, with 10 bases between. This CDR3 region has 13 residues. The CDR3 spells CSATTDSNQPQHF. In DNA form, the CDR3 reads TGCAGCGCTACGACAGATAGCAATCAGCCCCAGCATTTT.

This clone was picked up a small number of times. The V gene is TRBV4-1, the J gene TRBJ2-1; D tentatively fits TRBD1 or TRBD2 (5 bases each). The V end lost 1 base, the J end lost 2 bases, and 15 bases lay between the germline ends. This CDR3 contains 17 residues. Germline V CDR1 and CDR2: MGHRA, YSYEKL. The CDR3 reads CASSQAPGRGTYNEQFF. The CDR3 DNA is TGCGCCAGCAGCCAAGCACCCGGACGGGGCACCTACAATGAGCAGTTCTTC.

The chain carries TRBV15 and TRBJ2-7, with TRBD1 identical over 9 bases. The J segment lost 4 bases and the V segment lost 8 bases, leaving 9 bases of the junction unmatched. Germline V gene data show CDR1 as LNHNV and CDR2 as YYDKDF (reference sequence). The CDR3 extends over 14 amino acids. DNA for the CDR3: TGTGCCACCCGACAGACAGGGGGTTTGTACGAGCAGTACTTC. Translating gives CATRQTGGLYEQYF.

The chain employs TRBV14 and TRBJ1-2; D is ambiguous. V lost 4 bases to trimming and J lost 2 bases, with 8 bases between them. Germline-derived CDR1 and CDR2 are SGHDN and FVKESK. The CDR3 extends over 13 amino acids. The CDR3 here is CASSPDENYGYTF. For the CDR3, the DNA is TGTGCCAGCAGCCCGGACGAGAACTATGGCTACACCTTC. The whole variable domain, filled in from reference TRBV14 and TRBJ1-2, reads EAGVTQFPSHSVIEKGQTVTLRCDPISGHDNLYWYRRVMGKEIKFLLHFVKESKQDESGMPNNRFLAERTGGTYSTLKVQPAELEDSGVYFCASSPDENYGYTFGSGTRLTVV.

The chain combines TRBV19 with TRBJ1-4; D call uncertain. The CDR3 consists of 13 residues. Per the germline V gene, CDR1 is LNHDA and CDR2 is SQIVND (reference sequence). V gave up 4 bases and J gave up 6 bases, with 9 bases separating them. CDR3: CASSKDADEKLFF. CDR3 in DNA: TGTGCCAGTAGTAAAGATGCGGATGAAAAACTGTTTTTT.

The genes are TRBV5-1 and TRBJ2-5; 11 nucleotides match TRBD2. The CDR3 consists of 15 residues. In germline, CDR1 is SGHRS, CDR2 YFSETQ. Losses at the gene ends were 4 bases for V and 5 bases for J; bases not matched to a gene: 7. CDR3 sequence reads: CASSPGLAGGETQYF. CDR3 nucleotide sequence: TGCGCCAGCAGCCCTGGGCTAGCGGGGGGTGAGACCCAGTACTTC.

The chain joins TRBV29-1 to TRBJ2-5, with D unclear. Germline CDR1 reads SQVTM; CDR2 reads ANQGSEA. This CDR3 comprises 11 residues. Trimming pared 5 bases from V and 5 bases from J, leaving 9 bases between. The CDR3 DNA reads TGCAGCGTTAGTTATTCGGAGACCCAGTACTTC. Its translation: CSVSYSETQYF.

Within the sample, this clone is medium-sized. The CDR3 does not close with the conserved phenylalanine or tryptophan, likely indicating a read error. The DNA is omitted, as the CDR3 cannot be located on it reliably, and the CDR3 follows TCRdb's listing. The chain combines TRBV2 with TRBJ2-3; TRBD2, the D gene given by the table, was not confirmed from the DNA. Germline CDR1 and CDR2: SNHLY and FYNNEI. The CDR3 length is 12 residues, termini included. The CDR3 protein is CASRDTGTSPIM.

This clone was counted a single time. The chain carries TRBV4-1 and TRBJ2-1; 15 bases are shared with TRBD2. Germline values: CDR1 MGHRA, CDR2 YSYEKL. The V segment lost 1 base and the J segment 7 bases; nucleotides outside the gene matches: 8. The CDR3 runs 18 residues. CDR3 sequence: CASSQVDLGLAGGNEQFF. In nucleotides, the CDR3 is TGCGCCAGCAGCCAAGTCGATCTCGGACTAGCGGGGGGGAATGAGCAGTTCTTC.

The V call is TRBV5-1, the J call TRBJ2-3; 12 bases are shared with TRBD2. This CDR3 is 17 amino acids long. V dropped 4 bases and J dropped 2; count of bases not matched to a gene: 8. Germline CDR1 SGHRS, CDR2 YFSETQ. CDR3 DNA sequence: TGCGCCAGCAGCGCATTGACTAGCGGGAGCCACACAGATACGCAGTATTTT. Residues: CASSALTSGSHTDTQYF.

This clone appeared once. The chain carries TRBV7-2 and TRBJ2-7; D is perhaps TRBD1 (6 bases). CDR1 SGHTA and CDR2 FQGNSA come from the germline V gene. V was pared by 3 bases and J by 5 bases, with 14 bases between. CDR3 length equals 14 residues. The CDR3 protein is CASSFTGSMNEQYF. CDR3 in DNA: TGTGCCAGCAGCTTTACAGGGAGTATGAACGAGCAGTACTTC.

In this sample, this clone turned up once. The chain employs TRBV10-3 and TRBJ1-2; TRBD1 aligns across 8 bases. The germline V gene encodes CDR1 ENHRY and CDR2 SYGVKD. With V trimmed by 0 bases and J by 6 bases, 9 bases remained unmatched. This CDR3 is built from 16 residues. The CDR3 region is CAISESATGGWHGYTF. The CDR3 DNA reads as TGTGCCATCAGTGAGTCGGCTACAGGGGGATGGCATGGCTACACCTTC.